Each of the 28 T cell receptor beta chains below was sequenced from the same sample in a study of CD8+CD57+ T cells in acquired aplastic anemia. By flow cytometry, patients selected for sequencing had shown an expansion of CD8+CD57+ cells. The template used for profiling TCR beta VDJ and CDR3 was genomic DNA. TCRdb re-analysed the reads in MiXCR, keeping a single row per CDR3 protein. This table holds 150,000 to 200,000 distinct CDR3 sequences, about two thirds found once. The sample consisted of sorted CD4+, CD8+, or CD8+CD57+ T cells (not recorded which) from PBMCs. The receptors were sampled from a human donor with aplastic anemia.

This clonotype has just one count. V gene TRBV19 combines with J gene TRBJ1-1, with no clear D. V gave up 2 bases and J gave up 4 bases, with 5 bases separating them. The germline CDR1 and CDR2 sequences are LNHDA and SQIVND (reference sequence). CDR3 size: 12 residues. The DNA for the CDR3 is TGTGCCAGTAGTATAATGTCCACTGAAGCTTTCTTT. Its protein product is CASSIMSTEAFF.

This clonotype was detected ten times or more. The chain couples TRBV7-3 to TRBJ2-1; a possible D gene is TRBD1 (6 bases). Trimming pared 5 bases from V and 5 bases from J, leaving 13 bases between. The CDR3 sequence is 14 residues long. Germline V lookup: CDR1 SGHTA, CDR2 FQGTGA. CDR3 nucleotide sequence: TGTGCCAGCAGCCTCTGGGACAATCACAATGAGCAGTTCTTC. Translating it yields CASSLWDNHNEQFF.

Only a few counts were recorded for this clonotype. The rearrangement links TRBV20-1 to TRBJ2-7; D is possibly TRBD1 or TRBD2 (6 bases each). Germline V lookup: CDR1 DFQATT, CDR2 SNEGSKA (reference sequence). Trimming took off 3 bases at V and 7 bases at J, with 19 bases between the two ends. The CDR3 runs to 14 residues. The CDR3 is CSARTGGDTGEQYF. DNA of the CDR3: TGCAGTGCTAGGACAGGAGGGGACACCGGGGAGCAGTACTTC.

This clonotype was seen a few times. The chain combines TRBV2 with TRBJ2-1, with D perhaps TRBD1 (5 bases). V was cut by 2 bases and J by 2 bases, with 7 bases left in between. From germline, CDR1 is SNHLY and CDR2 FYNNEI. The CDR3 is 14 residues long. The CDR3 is CASSEQGTYNEQFF. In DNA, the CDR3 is TGTGCCAGCAGTGAACAGGGTACCTACAATGAGCAGTTCTTC.

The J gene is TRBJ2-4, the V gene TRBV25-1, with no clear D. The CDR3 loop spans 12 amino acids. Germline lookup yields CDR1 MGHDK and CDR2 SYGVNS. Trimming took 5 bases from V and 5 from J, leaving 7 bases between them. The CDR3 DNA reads TGTGCCAGCAGTCGGGCGGAAAACATTCAGTACTTC. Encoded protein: CASSRAENIQYF. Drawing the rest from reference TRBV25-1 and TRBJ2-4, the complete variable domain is EADIYQTPRYLVIGTGKKITLECSQTMGHDKMYWYQQDPGMELHLIHYSYGVNSTEKGDLSSESTVSRIRTEHFPLTLESARPSHTSQYLCASSRAENIQYFGAGTRLSVL.

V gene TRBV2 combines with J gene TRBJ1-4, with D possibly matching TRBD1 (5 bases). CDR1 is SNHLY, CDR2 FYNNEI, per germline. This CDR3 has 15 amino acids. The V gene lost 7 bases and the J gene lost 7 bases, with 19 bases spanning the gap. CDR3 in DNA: TGTGCCAGCAAAAGAGGGGAATCGGGGGGTGAAAAACTGTTTTTT. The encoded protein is CASKRGESGGEKLFF.

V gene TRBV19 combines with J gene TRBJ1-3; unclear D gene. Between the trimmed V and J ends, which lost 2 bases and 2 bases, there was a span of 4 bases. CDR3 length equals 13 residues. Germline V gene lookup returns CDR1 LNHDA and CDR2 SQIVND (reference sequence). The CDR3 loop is CASSIMTGNTIYF. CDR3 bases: TGTGCCAGTAGTATAATGACTGGAAACACCATATATTTT.

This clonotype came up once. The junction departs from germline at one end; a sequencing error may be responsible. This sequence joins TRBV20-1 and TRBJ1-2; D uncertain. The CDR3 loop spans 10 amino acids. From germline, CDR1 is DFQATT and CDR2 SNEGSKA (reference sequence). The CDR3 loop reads CSAPWSHSVF. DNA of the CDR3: TGCAGTGCTCCGTGGAGCCACAGTGTCTTC.

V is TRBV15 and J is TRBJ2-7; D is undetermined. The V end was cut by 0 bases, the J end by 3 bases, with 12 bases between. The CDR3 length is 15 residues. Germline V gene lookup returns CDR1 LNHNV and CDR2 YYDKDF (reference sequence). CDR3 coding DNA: TGTGCCACCAGCAGAGATAGTACCTTAGTCTACGAGCAGTACTTC. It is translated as CATSRDSTLVYEQYF.

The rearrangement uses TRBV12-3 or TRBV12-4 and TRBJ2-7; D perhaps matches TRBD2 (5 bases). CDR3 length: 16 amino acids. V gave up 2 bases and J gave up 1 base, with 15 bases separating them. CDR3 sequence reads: CASSLRGSQFSYEQYF. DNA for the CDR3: TGTGCCAGCAGTTTACGGGGATCCCAGTTTTCCTACGAGCAGTACTTC.

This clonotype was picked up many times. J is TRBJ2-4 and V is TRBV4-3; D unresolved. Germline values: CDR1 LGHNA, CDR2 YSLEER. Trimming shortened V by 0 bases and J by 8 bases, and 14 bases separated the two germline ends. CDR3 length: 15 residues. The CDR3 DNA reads TGCGCCAGCAGCCAAGAACGCCGGTACTCAGACATTCAGTACTTC. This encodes CASSQERRYSDIQYF.

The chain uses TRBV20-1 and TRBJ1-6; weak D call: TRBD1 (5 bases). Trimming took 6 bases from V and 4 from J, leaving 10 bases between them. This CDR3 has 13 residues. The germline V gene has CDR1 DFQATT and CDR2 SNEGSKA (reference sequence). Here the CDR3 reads CSAGADYNSPLHF. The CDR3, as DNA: TGCAGTGCCGGGGCGGATTATAATTCACCCCTCCACTTT.

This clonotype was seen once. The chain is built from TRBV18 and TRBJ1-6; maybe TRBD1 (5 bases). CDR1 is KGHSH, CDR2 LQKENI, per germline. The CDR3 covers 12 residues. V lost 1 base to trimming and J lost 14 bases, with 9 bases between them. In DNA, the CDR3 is TGTGCCAGCTCACCACAGGGGAAGGCCCTCCACTTT. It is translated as CASSPQGKALHF.

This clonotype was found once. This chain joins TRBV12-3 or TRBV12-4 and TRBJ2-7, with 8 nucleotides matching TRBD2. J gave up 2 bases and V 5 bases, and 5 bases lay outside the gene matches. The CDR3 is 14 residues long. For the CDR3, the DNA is TGTGCCAGCAGTCCCTCAGCGGGAGCCTACGAGCAGTACTTC. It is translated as CASSPSAGAYEQYF.

CDR3 DNA: TGTGCCAGCAGCCCTCTGGGGGTAGCCCTCTCCTACGAGCAGTACTTC. Protein product: CASSPLGVALSYEQYF. The chain links TRBV14 to TRBJ2-7, with D possibly being TRBD1 or TRBD2 (5 bases each). Germline CDR1 SGHDN, CDR2 FVKESK. This CDR3 spans 16 amino acids. V dropped 4 bases and J dropped 0 bases, with 16 bases sitting between them. The full variable domain, its missing parts supplied by reference TRBV14 and TRBJ2-7, is EAGVTQFPSHSVIEKGQTVTLRCDPISGHDNLYWYRRVMGKEIKFLLHFVKESKQDESGMPNNRFLAERTGGTYSTLKVQPAELEDSGVYFCASSPLGVALSYEQYFGPGTRLTVT.

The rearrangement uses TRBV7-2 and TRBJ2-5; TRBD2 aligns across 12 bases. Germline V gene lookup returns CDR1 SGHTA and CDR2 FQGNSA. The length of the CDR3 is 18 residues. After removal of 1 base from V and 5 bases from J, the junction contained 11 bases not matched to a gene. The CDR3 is CASSLGRRLAGEVETQYF. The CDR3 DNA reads TGTGCCAGCAGCTTAGGTCGTCGACTAGCGGGGGAGGTGGAGACCCAGTACTTC.

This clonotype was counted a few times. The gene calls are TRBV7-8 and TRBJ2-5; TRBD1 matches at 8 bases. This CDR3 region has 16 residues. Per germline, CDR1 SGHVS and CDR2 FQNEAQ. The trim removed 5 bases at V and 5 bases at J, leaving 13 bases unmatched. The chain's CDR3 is CASSDTGTGVLETQYF. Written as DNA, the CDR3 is TGTGCCAGCAGCGACACCGGGACAGGAGTTTTGGAGACCCAGTACTTC.

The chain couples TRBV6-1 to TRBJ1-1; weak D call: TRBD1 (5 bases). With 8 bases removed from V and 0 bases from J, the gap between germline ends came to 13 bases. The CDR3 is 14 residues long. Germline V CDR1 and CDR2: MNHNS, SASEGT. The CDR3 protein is CASRGGGMNTEAFF. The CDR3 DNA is TGTGCCAGCCGGGGCGGGGGGATGAACACTGAAGCTTTCTTT.

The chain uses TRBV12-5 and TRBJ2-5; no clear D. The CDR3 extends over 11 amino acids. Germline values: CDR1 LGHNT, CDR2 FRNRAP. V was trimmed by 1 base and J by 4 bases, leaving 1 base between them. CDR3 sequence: CASGLGETQYF. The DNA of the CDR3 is TGTGCTAGTGGTTTGGGAGAGACCCAGTACTTC.

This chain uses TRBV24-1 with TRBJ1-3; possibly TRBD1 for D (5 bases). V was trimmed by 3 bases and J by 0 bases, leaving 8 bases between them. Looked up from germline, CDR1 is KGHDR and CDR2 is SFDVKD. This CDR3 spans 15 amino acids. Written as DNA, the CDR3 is TGTGCCACCAGTGATCGGGACGACTCTGGAAACACCATATATTTT. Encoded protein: CATSDRDDSGNTIYF.

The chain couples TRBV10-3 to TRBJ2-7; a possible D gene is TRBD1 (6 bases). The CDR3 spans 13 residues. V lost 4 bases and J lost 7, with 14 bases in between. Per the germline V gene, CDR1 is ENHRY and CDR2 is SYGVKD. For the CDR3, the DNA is TGTGCCATCAGTGGGTCCAGCGGACAGGAGCAGTACTTC. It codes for CAISGSSGQEQYF.

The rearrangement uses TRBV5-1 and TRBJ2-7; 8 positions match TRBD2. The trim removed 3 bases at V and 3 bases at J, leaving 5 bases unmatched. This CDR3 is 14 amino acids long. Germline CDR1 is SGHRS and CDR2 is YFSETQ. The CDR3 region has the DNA TGCGCCAGCAGCTCAGCGGGGGCCAGCTACGAGCAGTACTTC. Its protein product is CASSSAGASYEQYF.

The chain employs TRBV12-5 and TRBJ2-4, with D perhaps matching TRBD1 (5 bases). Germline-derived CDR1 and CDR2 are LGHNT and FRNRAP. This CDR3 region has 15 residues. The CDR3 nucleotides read TGTGCCAGCACCGGATCAGGGAAGGCCAAAAACATTCAGTACTTC. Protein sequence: CASTGSGKAKNIQYF. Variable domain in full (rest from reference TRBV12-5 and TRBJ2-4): DARVTQTPRHKVTEMGQEVTMRCQPILGHNTVFWYRQTMMQGLELLAYFRNRAPLDDSGMPKDRFSAEMPDATLATLKIQPSEPRDSAVYFCASTGSGKAKNIQYFGAGTRLSVL.

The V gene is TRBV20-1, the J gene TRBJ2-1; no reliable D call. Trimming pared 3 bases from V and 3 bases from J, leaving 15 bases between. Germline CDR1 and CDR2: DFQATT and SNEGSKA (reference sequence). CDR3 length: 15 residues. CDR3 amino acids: CSARDLTGRYNEQFF. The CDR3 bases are TGCAGTGCTAGGGATCTGACTGGCCGCTACAATGAGCAGTTCTTC.

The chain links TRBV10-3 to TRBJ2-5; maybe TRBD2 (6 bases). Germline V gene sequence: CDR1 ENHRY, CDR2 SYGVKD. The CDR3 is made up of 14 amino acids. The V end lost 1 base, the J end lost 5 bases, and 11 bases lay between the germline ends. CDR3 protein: CAISEFQGGETQYF. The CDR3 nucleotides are TGTGCCATCAGTGAGTTTCAGGGAGGCGAGACCCAGTACTTC.

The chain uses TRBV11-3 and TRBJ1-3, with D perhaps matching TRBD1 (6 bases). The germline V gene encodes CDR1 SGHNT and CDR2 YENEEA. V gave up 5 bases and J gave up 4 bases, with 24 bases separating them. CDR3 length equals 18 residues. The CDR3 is CASSLNAVQGRAGNTIYF. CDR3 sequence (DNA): TGTGCCAGCAGCCTCAACGCGGTTCAGGGGAGAGCCGGAAACACCATATATTTT.

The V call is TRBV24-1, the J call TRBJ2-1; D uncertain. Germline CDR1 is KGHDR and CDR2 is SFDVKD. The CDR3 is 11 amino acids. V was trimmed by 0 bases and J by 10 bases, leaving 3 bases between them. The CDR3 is CATSDLREQFF. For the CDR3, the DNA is TGTGCCACCAGTGATTTGCGGGAGCAGTTCTTC.

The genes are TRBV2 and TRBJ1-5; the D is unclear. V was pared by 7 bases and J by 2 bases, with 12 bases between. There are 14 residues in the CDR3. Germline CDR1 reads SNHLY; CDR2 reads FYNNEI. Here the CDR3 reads CASKLEMGNQPQHF. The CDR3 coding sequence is TGTGCCAGCAAACTGGAGATGGGCAATCAGCCCCAGCATTTT. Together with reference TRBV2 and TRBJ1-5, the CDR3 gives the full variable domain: EPEVTQTPSHQVTQMGQEVILRCVPISNHLYFYWYRQILGQKVEFLVSFYNNEISEKSEIFDDQFSVERPDGSNFTLKIRSTKLEDSAMYFCASKLEMGNQPQHFGDGTRLSIL.